This TCR beta chain stems from a study of cytomegalovirus exposure and HLA in healthy donors. As concerns this clone: Its antigen is as yet unknown.

Whole-study findings and limits: The listing of 160 or so TCR beta chains classed them as cytomegalovirus-associated. First-cohort TCR clusters tended to co-occur in the roughly 130 validation repertoires, a later analysis found. Reported performance of the classifier showed diagnosis of cytomegalovirus status with high specificity and sensitivity. While the bulk of TCR sequences proved rare, some public TCRs turned up in many donors.

V lost 0 bases, J lost 3 bases, and 10 bases lay in between. This CDR3 is 16 amino acids long. Germline CDR1 reads SGHRS; CDR2 reads YFSETQ. Libraries were prepared by immunoSEQ multiplex PCR; TCRdb keeps only in-frame clonotypes and omits some of them. Of 100,000 to 150,000 clones in the sample, roughly nine tenths were seen once. Sequencing input: PBMCs. The source of this sequence is a man aged 25-40 years in good health and CMV-seronegative. The chain links TRBV5-1 to TRBJ1-6; possibly TRBD1 for D (5 bases). Here the CDR3 DNA reads TGCGCCAGCAGCTTGGGGCAGGGTGGCTATAATTCACCCCTCCACTTT. Translation: CASSLGQGGYNSPLHF.